These T cell receptor beta chains were read from a single sample in a study of vaccination and CD4 T cells after COVID-19. From the PCR reads, TCRdb called clonotypes with MiXCR, one entry per CDR3 protein. The table lists 13,000 or so distinct CDR3 sequences, 25% to 30% of them singletons, with 8.3% in the top ten. These receptors are not linked to any known antigen. What was sequenced was CD4+ T cells from blood, cultured in vitro. The receptors come from a human donor who had recovered from COVID-19. Each CDR3 is given with its conserved first and last residue. The D gene is left open where the match is weak. The listing skips clone size in some rows; elsewhere it reads once, few, many or a size class.

V gene	CDR3 length	D gene	clone size	J gene	CDR3 protein	CDR3 DNA
TRBV4-1	18	TRBD1	NA	TRBJ1-2	CASSQDLRGASGDYGYTF	TGCGCCAGCAGCCAAGATCTCAGGGGGGCTTCGGGGGACTATGGCTACACCTTC
TRBV19	13	NA	NA	TRBJ1-5	CASSIGARQPQHF	TGTGCCAGTAGTATAGGAGCCCGGCAGCCCCAGCATTTT
TRBV30	15	NA	NA	TRBJ1-5	CAWSVGPLGVQPQHF	TGTGCCTGGAGTGTAGGCCCCCTCGGGGTTCAGCCCCAGCATTTT
TRBV28	17	NA	NA	TRBJ2-1	CASRLKKIQGTYNEQFF	TGTGCCAGCAGACTTAAGAAGATCCAGGGGACGTACAATGAGCAGTTCTTC
TRBV29-1	11	NA	NA	TRBJ1-2	CSGDLGYGYTF	TGCAGCGGGGATTTAGGGTATGGCTACACCTTC
TRBV6-1	17	TRBD1	NA	TRBJ1-5	CAGRPTPGGNSNQPQHF	TGTGCCGGCAGGCCTACTCCAGGGGGGAATAGCAATCAGCCCCAGCATTTT
TRBV5-4	15	NA	NA	TRBJ2-6	CASSLIGAGANVLTF	TGTGCCAGCAGCTTGATTGGGGCTGGGGCCAACGTCCTGACTTTC
TRBV1	12	NA	NA	TRBJ1-2	CTSSPPRHGYTF	TGCACCAGCAGCCCCCCAAGGCATGGCTACACCTTC
TRBV11-2	17	NA	NA	TRBJ1-6	CASSLVGFGSYNSPLHF	TGTGCCAGCAGCTTAGTTGGATTCGGCTCCTATAATTCACCCCTCCACTTT
TRBV6-2/TRBV6-3	11	NA	NA	TRBJ1-1	CASRNQGSAFF	TGTGCCTCCCGGAACCAAGGCTCGGCTTTCTTT
TRBV7-6	13	NA	NA	TRBJ2-5	CASSLRQWETQYF	TGTGCCAGCAGCTTACGACAGTGGGAGACCCAGTACTTC
TRBV6-1	17	NA	NA	TRBJ1-4	CPSSPRGVTATNEKLFF	TGTCCCAGCAGCCCCCGGGGGGTAACGGCAACTAATGAAAAACTGTTTTTT
TRBV10-3	15	TRBD1	NA	TRBJ2-3	CAISPDRVSTDTQYF	TGTGCCATCAGCCCCGACAGGGTTAGCACAGATACGCAGTATTTT
TRBV6-5	11	NA	NA	TRBJ1-1	CASSYLSTAFF	TGTGCCAGCAGTTATTTATCGACCGCTTTCTTT
TRBV4-3	15	NA	NA	TRBJ2-2	CASSQLGVVDGELFF	TGCGCCAGCAGCCAATTGGGGGTAGTCGACGGGGAGCTGTTTTTT
TRBV6-5	16	NA	medium-sized	TRBJ2-3	CASSYSRGGSTDTQYF	TGTGCCAGCAGTTACTCGAGGGGGGGAAGCACAGATACGCAGTATTTT
TRBV29-1	13	TRBD1	NA	TRBJ1-1	CSVQTGSNTEAFF	TGCAGCGTACAGACAGGGTCGAACACTGAAGCTTTCTTT
TRBV19	15	NA	few	TRBJ1-5	CASRTGTTRNQPQHF	TGTGCCAGTAGAACCGGGACAACCCGCAATCAGCCCCAGCATTTT
TRBV6-1	15	NA	medium-sized	TRBJ2-5	CASSGASRVVETQYF	TGTGCCAGCAGTGGAGCCTCCAGGGTGGTGGAGACCCAGTACTTC
TRBV6-1	16	TRBD1	medium-sized	TRBJ1-2	CASRTTGGAKTNGYTF	TGTGCCAGCAGGACTACAGGGGGGGCGAAGACCAATGGCTACACCTTC
TRBV7-9	15	NA	NA	TRBJ1-4	CASTPGGVTNEKLFF	TGTGCCAGCACCCCCGGGGGGGTGACTAATGAAAAACTGTTTTTT
TRBV7-9	15	NA	medium-sized	TRBJ1-2	CASSLAGGRADGYTF	TGTGCCAGCAGCTTAGCCGGGGGGCGCGCCGATGGCTACACCTTC
TRBV5-1	14	NA	NA	TRBJ1-3	CASRDGNSGNTIYF	TGCGCCAGCAGGGACGGCAACTCTGGAAACACCATATATTTT
TRBV20-1	11	NA	few	TRBJ2-7	CSALDSYEQYF	TGCAGTGCCCTGGACAGCTACGAGCAGTACTTC
TRBV20-1	17	TRBD2	NA	TRBJ2-7	CSASPGLAGGRWGKQYF	TGCAGTGCTTCGCCGGGACTAGCGGGGGGCCGCTGGGGGAAGCAGTACTTC
TRBV30	13	NA	few	TRBJ1-1	CAWSHPGGTEAFF	TGTGCCTGGAGCCACCCGGGTGGCACTGAAGCTTTCTTT
TRBV11-2	16	TRBD2	NA	TRBJ2-1	CASSLIGSGGYNEQFF	TGTGCCAGCAGCTTGATAGGTAGCGGGGGGTACAATGAGCAGTTCTTC
TRBV23-1	10	NA	once	TRBJ2-1	CASSQGEQFF	TGCGCCAGCAGTCAAGGAGAGCAGTTCTTC
TRBV5-1	18	NA	NA	TRBJ1-1	CASSLGLERGRVNTEAFF	TGCGCCAGCAGCTTGGGCTTAGAGAGGGGACGGGTTAACACTGAAGCTTTCTTT
TRBV12-3/TRBV12-4	16	TRBD2	NA	TRBJ2-1	CASSVAPGGFYNEQFF	TGTGCCAGCAGCGTAGCTCCCGGGGGGTTTTACAATGAGCAGTTCTTC
TRBV29-1	12	NA	few	TRBJ1-2	CSVELVGYGYTF	TGCAGCGTTGAACTGGTAGGCTATGGCTACACCTTC
TRBV19	14	NA	NA	TRBJ1-1	CASSKRAFNTEAFF	TGTGCCAGTAGTAAGCGGGCCTTCAACACTGAAGCTTTCTTT
TRBV30	15	TRBD2	few	TRBJ2-1	CAWSVRGTSGAEQFF	TGTGCCTGGAGTGTACGCGGGACTAGCGGGGCTGAGCAGTTCTTC
TRBV24-1	13	TRBD1	few	TRBJ1-1	CANIEQGVTGAFF	TGTGCCAACATAGAACAGGGGGTGACCGGAGCTTTCTTT
TRBV29-1	13	TRBD1	NA	TRBJ2-7	CSCRPDRGREQYF	TGCAGCTGTCGTCCCGACAGGGGGCGCGAGCAGTACTTC
TRBV20-1	13	NA	medium-sized	TRBJ1-2	CSAEAGRTDGYTF	TGCAGTGCAGAAGCGGGGAGGACCGATGGCTACACCTTC
TRBV30	15	NA	NA	TRBJ1-2	CAWRDELGANYGYTF	TGTGCCTGGAGGGATGAATTGGGGGCTAACTATGGCTACACCTTC
TRBV6-2/TRBV6-3	14	NA	NA	TRBJ1-1	CASSYRSKNTEAFF	TGTGCCAGCAGTTACAGGTCCAAGAACACTGAAGCTTTCTTT
TRBV7-2	12	NA	NA	TRBJ2-2	CASSYPGGELFF	TGTGCCAGCAGCTACCCAGGCGGGGAGCTGTTTTTT
TRBV7-8	17	TRBD1	NA	TRBJ1-1	CASSFSTATGLNTEAFF	TGTGCCAGCAGCTTCTCCACAGCGACAGGGTTGAACACTGAAGCTTTCTTT
TRBV5-1	14	TRBD1	NA	TRBJ2-7	CASSPGQSRDEQYF	TGCGCCAGCAGCCCGGGACAGTCCCGGGACGAGCAGTACTTC
TRBV9	17	NA	NA	TRBJ1-1	CASSVARTAPMNTEAFF	TGTGCCAGCAGCGTAGCTCGGACGGCGCCTATGAACACTGAAGCTTTCTTT
TRBV12-5	15	NA	NA	TRBJ2-1	CASGLVTIRGREQFF	TGTGCTAGTGGTTTGGTGACGATTCGGGGGCGAGAGCAGTTCTTC
TRBV6-4	16	NA	NA	TRBJ2-3	CASTDPRTGHSCTQYF	TGTGCCAGCACCGACCCTAGAACTGGCCATAGTTGTACGCAGTATTTT
TRBV30	11	NA	NA	TRBJ1-1	CACAHETEAFF	TGTGCCTGCGCACATGAAACTGAAGCTTTCTTT
TRBV20-1	15	TRBD1	few	TRBJ1-3	CSASHRGYSGNTIYF	TGCAGTGCTAGTCACAGGGGATACTCTGGAAACACCATATATTTT
TRBV11-2	12	NA	NA	TRBJ1-1	CASSLARAEAFF	TGTGCCAGCAGCTTAGCACGGGCTGAAGCTTTCTTT
TRBV12-3/TRBV12-4	13	NA	NA	TRBJ1-5	CASSPRSNQPQHF	TGTGCCAGCAGTCCACGGAGCAATCAGCCCCAGCATTTT
TRBV24-1	15	NA	medium-sized	TRBJ2-3	CATYSLTTCTDTQYF	TGTGCCACCTACTCCTTGACAACGTGCACAGATACGCAGTATTTT
TRBV5-1	15	TRBD2	NA	TRBJ2-1	CASRLLAGGYNEQFF	TGCGCCAGCAGATTACTAGCGGGGGGTTACAATGAGCAGTTCTTC
TRBV6-5	11	NA	NA	TRBJ1-1	CASSYLAEAFF	TGTGCCAGCAGTTACCTCGCTGAAGCTTTCTTT
TRBV20-1	14	TRBD2	few	TRBJ2-1	CSARDRRGGNEQFF	TGCAGTGCTAGAGATAGGCGGGGGGGCAATGAGCAGTTCTTC
TRBV10-3	16	NA	NA	TRBJ1-4	CAISDRDPATNEKLFF	TGTGCCATCAGTGATCGGGACCCCGCAACTAATGAAAAACTGTTTTTT
TRBV4-1	15	NA	few	TRBJ1-3	CASSHPTSSGNTIYF	TGCGCCAGCAGCCACCCCACGAGCTCTGGAAACACCATATATTTT
TRBV20-1	14	TRBD2	few	TRBJ2-7	CSARSGAAMDEQYF	TGCAGTGCTCGTAGCGGGGCGGCTATGGACGAGCAGTACTTC
TRBV24-1	16	NA	NA	TRBJ1-5	CATSPWDTYSNQPQHF	TGTGCCACCAGTCCCTGGGACACTTATAGCAATCAGCCCCAGCATTTT
TRBV27	14	TRBD1	NA	TRBJ2-7	CASSWGTGNYEQYF	TGTGCCAGCAGTTGGGGGACAGGTAACTACGAGCAGTACTTC